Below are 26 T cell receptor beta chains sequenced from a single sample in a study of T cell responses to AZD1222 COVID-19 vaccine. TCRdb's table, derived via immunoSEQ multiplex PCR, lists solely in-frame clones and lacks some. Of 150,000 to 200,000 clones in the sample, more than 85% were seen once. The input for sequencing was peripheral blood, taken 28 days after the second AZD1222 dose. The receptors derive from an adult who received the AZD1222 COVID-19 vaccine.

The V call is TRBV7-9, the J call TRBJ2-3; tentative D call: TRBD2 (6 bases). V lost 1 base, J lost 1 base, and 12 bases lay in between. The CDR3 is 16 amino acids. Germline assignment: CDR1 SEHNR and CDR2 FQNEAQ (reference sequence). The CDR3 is CASSLGWSGGTDTQYF. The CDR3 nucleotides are TGTGCCAGCAGCTTAGGTTGGTCGGGGGGCACAGATACGCAGTATTTT.

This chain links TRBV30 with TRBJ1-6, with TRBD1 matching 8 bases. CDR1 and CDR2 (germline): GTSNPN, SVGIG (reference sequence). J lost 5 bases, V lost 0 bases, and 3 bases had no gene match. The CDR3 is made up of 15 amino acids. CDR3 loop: CAWSVTGGNNSPLHF. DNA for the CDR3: TGTGCCTGGAGTGTAACAGGGGGAAATAATTCACCCCTCCACTTT.

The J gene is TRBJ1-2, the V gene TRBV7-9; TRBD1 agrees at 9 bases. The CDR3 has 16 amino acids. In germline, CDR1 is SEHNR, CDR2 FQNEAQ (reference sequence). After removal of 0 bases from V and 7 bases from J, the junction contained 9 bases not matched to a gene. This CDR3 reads CASSLAIGQGNSGYTF. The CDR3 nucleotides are TGTGCCAGCAGCTTAGCGATAGGACAGGGGAATTCTGGCTACACCTTC.

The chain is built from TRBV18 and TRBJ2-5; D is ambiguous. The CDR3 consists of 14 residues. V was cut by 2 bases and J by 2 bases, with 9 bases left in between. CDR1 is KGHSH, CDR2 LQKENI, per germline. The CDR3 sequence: CASSPRRRQETQYF. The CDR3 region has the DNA TGTGCCAGCTCACCAAGACGGAGACAAGAGACCCAGTACTTC.

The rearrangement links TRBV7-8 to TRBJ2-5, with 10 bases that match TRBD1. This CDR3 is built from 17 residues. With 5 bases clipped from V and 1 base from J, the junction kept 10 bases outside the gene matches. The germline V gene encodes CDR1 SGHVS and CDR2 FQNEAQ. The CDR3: CASSPTPRQGAQETQYF. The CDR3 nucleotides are TGTGCCAGCAGCCCAACGCCCCGACAGGGGGCCCAAGAGACCCAGTACTTC.

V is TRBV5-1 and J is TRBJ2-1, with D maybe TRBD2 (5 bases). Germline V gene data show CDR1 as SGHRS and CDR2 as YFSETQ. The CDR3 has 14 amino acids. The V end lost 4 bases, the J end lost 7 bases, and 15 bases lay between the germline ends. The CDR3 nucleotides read TGCGCCAGCAGCATTACCGGGAACCCTAATGAGCAGTTCTTC. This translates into CASSITGNPNEQFF.

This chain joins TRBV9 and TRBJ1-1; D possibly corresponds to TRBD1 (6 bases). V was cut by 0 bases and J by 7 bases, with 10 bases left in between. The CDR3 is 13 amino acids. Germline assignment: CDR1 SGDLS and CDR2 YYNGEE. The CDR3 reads CASSVVGGLEAFF. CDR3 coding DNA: TGTGCCAGCAGCGTAGTGGGGGGCCTTGAAGCTTTCTTT.

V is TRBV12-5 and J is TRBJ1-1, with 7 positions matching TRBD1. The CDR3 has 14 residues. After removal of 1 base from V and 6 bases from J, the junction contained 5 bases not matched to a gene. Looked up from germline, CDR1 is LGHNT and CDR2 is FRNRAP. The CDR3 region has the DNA TGTGCTAGTGGTTTGGGAACAGGGGCTTCTGAAGCTTTCTTT. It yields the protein CASGLGTGASEAFF.

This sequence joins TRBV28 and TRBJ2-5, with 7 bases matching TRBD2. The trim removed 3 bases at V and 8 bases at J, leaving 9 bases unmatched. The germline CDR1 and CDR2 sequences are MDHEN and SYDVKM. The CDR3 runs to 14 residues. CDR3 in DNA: TGTGCCAGCAGTTTTTGGACTCAGCGGGGAACCCAGTACTTC. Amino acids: CASSFWTQRGTQYF.

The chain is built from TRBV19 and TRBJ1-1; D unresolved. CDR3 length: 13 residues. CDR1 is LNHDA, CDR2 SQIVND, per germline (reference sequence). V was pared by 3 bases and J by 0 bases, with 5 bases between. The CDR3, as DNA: TGTGCCAGTAGTATGGCAGTGAACACTGAAGCTTTCTTT. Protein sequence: CASSMAVNTEAFF.

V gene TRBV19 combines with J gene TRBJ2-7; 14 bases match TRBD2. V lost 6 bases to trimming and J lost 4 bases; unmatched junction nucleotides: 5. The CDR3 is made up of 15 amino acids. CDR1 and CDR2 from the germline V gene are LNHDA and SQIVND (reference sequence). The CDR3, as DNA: TGTGCCAGTAGCCCCGGGACTAGCGGGAGTTACGAGCAGTACTTC. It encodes CASSPGTSGSYEQYF.

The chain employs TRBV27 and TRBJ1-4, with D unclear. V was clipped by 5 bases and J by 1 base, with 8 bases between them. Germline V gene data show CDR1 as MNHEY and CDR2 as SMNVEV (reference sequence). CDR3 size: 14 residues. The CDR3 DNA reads TGTGCCAGCAGTCTTTTTAGAACTAATGAAAAACTGTTTTTT. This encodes CASSLFRTNEKLFF.

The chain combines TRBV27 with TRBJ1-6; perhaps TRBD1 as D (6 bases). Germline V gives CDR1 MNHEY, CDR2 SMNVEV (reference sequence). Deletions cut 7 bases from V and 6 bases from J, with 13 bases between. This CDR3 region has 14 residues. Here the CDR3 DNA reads TGTGCCAGCATGGGGGGGACACCTAATTCACCCCTCCACTTT. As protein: CASMGGTPNSPLHF.

CDR3 amino acids: CASSQDWRRINTEAFF. DNA of the CDR3: TGTGCCAGCAGCCAAGATTGGAGGAGGATAAACACTGAAGCTTTCTTT. The rearrangement links TRBV3-1 (or the pseudogene TRBV3-2) to TRBJ1-1, with D unclear. This CDR3 spans 16 amino acids. Germline values: CDR1 LGHDT, CDR2 YNNKEL (reference sequence). With 0 bases removed from V and 2 bases from J, the gap between germline ends came to 13 bases.

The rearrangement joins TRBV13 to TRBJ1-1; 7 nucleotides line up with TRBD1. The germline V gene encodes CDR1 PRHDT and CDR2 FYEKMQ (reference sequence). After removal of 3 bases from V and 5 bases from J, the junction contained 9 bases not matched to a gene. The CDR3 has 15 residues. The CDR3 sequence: CASSLRRGRGTEAFF. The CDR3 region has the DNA TGTGCCAGCAGCTTGAGGAGGGGGCGAGGAACTGAAGCTTTCTTT.

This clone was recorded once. The CDR3 DNA reads TGTGCCAGCAGTCTCGTCCCCGGACACCTTAATCAGCCCCAGCATTTT. Residues: CASSLVPGHLNQPQHF. The chain links TRBV6-2 or TRBV6-3 to TRBJ1-5, with a weak D call TRBD1 (5 bases). CDR1 is MNHEY, CDR2 SVGEGT, per germline. Trimming took off 5 bases at V and 4 bases at J, with 18 bases between the two ends. This CDR3 has 16 amino acids.

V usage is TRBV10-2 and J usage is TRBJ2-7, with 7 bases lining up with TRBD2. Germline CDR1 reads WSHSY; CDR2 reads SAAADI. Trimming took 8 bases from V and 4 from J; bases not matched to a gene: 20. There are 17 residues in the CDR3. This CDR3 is CASPNLANAGVSYEQYF. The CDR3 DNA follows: TGCGCCAGCCCCAATTTGGCCAACGCGGGAGTCTCGTACGAGCAGTACTTC.

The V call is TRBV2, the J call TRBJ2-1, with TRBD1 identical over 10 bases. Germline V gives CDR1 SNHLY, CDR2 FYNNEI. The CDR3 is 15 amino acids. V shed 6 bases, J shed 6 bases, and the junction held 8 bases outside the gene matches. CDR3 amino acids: CASRRDRGRINEQFF. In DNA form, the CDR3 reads TGTGCCAGCAGGAGAGACAGGGGGCGCATCAATGAGCAGTTCTTC.

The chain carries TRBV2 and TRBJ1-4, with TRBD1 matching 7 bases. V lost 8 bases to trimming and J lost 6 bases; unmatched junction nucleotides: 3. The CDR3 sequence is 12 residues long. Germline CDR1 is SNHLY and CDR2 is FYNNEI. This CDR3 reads CASGTVDEKLFF. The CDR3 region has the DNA TGTGCCAGCGGGACAGTCGATGAAAAACTGTTTTTT.

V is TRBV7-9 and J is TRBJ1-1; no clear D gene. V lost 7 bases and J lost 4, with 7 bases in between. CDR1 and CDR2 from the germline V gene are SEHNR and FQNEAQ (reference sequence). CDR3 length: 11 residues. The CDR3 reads CASTSGTEAFF. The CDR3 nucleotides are TGTGCCAGCACATCGGGCACTGAAGCTTTCTTT.

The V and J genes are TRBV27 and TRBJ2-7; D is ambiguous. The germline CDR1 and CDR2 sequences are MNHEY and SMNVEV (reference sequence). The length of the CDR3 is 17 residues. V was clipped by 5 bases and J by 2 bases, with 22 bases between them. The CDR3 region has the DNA TGTGCCAGCAGTATTAGGTCGGGTCGGGCACTACCCTACGAGCAGTACTTC. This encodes CASSIRSGRALPYEQYF.

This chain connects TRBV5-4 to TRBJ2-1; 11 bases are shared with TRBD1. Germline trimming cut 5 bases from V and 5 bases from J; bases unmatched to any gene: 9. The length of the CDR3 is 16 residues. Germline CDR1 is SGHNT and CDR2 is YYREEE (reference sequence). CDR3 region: CASSGQRTGGNNEQFF. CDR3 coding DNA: TGTGCCAGCAGTGGTCAGCGGACAGGGGGCAACAATGAGCAGTTCTTC.

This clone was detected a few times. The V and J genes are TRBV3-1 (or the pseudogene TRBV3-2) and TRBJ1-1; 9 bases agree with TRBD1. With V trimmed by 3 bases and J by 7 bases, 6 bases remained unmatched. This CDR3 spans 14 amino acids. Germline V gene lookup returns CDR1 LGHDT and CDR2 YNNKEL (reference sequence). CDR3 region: CASSHTGGYVEAFF. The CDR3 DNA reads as TGTGCCAGCAGCCACACAGGGGGCTACGTTGAAGCTTTCTTT.

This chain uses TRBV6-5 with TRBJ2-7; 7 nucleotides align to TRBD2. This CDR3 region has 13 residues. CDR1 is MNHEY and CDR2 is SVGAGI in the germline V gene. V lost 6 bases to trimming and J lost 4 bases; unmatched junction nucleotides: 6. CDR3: CASSQRDRYEQYF. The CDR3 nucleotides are TGTGCCAGCAGCCAGCGGGACCGGTACGAGCAGTACTTC.

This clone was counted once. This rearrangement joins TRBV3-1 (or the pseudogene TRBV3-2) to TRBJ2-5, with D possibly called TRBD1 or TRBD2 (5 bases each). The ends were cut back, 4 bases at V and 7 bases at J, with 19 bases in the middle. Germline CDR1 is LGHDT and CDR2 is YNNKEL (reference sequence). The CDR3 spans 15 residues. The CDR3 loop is CASSPSFGGRSTQYF. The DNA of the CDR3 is TGTGCCAGCAGCCCCTCGTTTGGGGGTCGTTCGACCCAGTACTTC.

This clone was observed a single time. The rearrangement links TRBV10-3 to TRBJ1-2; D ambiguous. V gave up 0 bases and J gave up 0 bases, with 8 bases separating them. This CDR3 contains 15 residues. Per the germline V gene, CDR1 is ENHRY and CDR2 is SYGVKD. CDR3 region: CAISESPEANYGYTF. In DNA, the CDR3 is TGTGCCATCAGTGAGTCCCCTGAAGCTAACTATGGCTACACCTTC.